The 12 T cell receptor beta chains below come from one sample, sequenced in a study of Graves' ophthalmopathy and Graves' hyperthyroidism listed by TCRdb under 2018. TCRdb lists the instrument as Illumina HiSeq 2000. For repertoire sequencing, the TCR beta CDR3 regions were amplified from RNA transcripts. The first round was an RT-PCR using HTBI primers with the Qiagen OneStep RT-PCR kit, and this first round was followed by a second-round multiplex PCR, then size selection and purification. The public reads were reanalyzed by TCRdb: fastp trimming at Q25, MiXCR alignment, in-frame beta chains only. CDR3 protein duplicates are merged, each entry listing the most common genes and DNA. Across this sample there are around 1.1 million distinct CDR3 sequences, with less than 45% seen only once. The top ten constitute around 10% of the sample. Sequenced sample: peripheral blood or thyroid tissue (not recorded which). The receptors shown here come from an adult man with Graves' hyperthyroidism.

This clonotype was seen many times. This chain joins TRBV5-4 and TRBJ1-1; TRBD1 matches at 9 bases. V trimming: 3 bases; J trimming: 11 bases; junction bases outside the gene matches: 11. The germline CDR1 and CDR2 sequences are SGHNT and YYREEE (reference sequence). CDR3 length equals 14 residues. The CDR3 DNA sequence: TGTGCCAGCAGCTGGAGGGACAGGGATGAATCTGCTTTCTTT. It encodes CASSWRDRDESAFF.

A remark on this clonotype: A read error is possible here, since a much larger clone lies one base away. Since the CDR3 does not end with the conserved phenylalanine or tryptophan, this likely comes from a read error. The chain has TRBV19 and TRBJ1-1; D unclear. The germline gives CDR1 LNHDA, CDR2 SQIVND (reference sequence). Trimming took off 3 bases at V and 7 bases at J, with 12 bases between the two ends. This CDR3 is built from 13 residues. CDR3 sequence (DNA): TGTGCCAGTAGTATCCCCGGCAGGAATGAAGCTTTCCTT. Translated: CASSIPGRNEAFL.

V usage is TRBV2 and J usage is TRBJ1-5; no clear D. The V end lost 2 bases, the J end lost 4 bases, and 6 bases lay between the germline ends. The germline V gene has CDR1 SNHLY and CDR2 FYNNEI. The CDR3 length is 13 residues. The CDR3 region is CASSEHRNQPQHF. The CDR3 DNA reads as TGTGCCAGCAGTGAACACCGGAATCAGCCCCAGCATTTT.

This clonotype was seen at least ten times. This chain uses TRBV2 with TRBJ2-5; D might be TRBD2 (6 bases). The CDR3 totals 14 residues. The germline gives CDR1 SNHLY, CDR2 FYNNEI. The V end was cut by 10 bases, the J end by 4 bases, with 19 bases between. CDR3 loop: CAMTLGGVGETQYF. CDR3 bases: TGTGCCATGACTCTTGGAGGGGTCGGAGAGACCCAGTACTTC. The entire variable domain, with the rest obtained from reference TRBV2 and TRBJ2-5, is as follows: EPEVTQTPSHQVTQMGQEVILRCVPISNHLYFYWYRQILGQKVEFLVSFYNNEISEKSEIFDDQFSVERPDGSNFTLKIRSTKLEDSAMYFCAMTLGGVGETQYFGPGTRLLVL.

In this sample, this clonotype turned up many times. This chain connects TRBV7-8 to TRBJ1-1; 11 positions agree with TRBD1. After removal of 1 base from V and 0 bases from J, the junction contained 1 base not matched to a gene. The CDR3 totals 16 residues. CDR1 is SGHVS and CDR2 is FQNEAQ in the germline V gene. The CDR3 DNA is TGTGCCAGCAGCTTAGGGGACAGGGGGGTGAACACTGAAGCTTTCTTT. Translated, it gives CASSLGDRGVNTEAFF.

V gene TRBV20-1 combines with J gene TRBJ1-2; D gene uncertain. Germline lookup yields CDR1 DFQATT and CDR2 SNEGSKA (reference sequence). The CDR3 loop spans 13 amino acids. V gave up 2 bases and J gave up 7 bases, with 14 bases separating them. The CDR3 spells CSARNDRFPGYTF. CDR3 in DNA: TGCAGTGCTAGAAATGACCGCTTTCCTGGCTACACCTTC.

As for this clonotype: At one of its ends the junction is not consistent with the germline gene, which may arise from a read error. This chain joins TRBV5-1 and TRBJ2-6; D not resolved. Germline lookup yields CDR1 SGHRS and CDR2 YFSETQ. This CDR3 spans 10 amino acids. CDR3 in DNA: TGCGCCACTGGGACCAACGTCCTGACTTTC. Its translation: CATGTNVLTF.

This clonotype appeared many times. CDR3 DNA: TGTGCCAGCAGCTTATCTAGCGCCGGGGAGCTGTTTTTT. Amino acids: CASSLSSAGELFF. The chain employs TRBV11-3 and TRBJ2-2; a possible D gene is TRBD2 (6 bases). Germline V CDR1 and CDR2: SGHNT, YENEEA. Trimming took off 2 bases at V and 6 bases at J, with 7 bases between the two ends. The CDR3 loop spans 13 amino acids.

This clonotype was found many times. The rearrangement joins TRBV7-8 to TRBJ2-5; no clear D. This CDR3 region has 13 residues. Germline loops: CDR1 SGHVS, CDR2 FQNEAQ. The V gene lost 1 base and the J gene lost 4 bases, with 7 bases spanning the gap. The CDR3: CASSLDNGETQYF. CDR3 bases: TGTGCCAGCAGCTTAGACAACGGAGAGACCCAGTACTTC.

The chain couples TRBV5-1 to TRBJ2-6; TRBD1 matches 10 bases. This CDR3 region has 18 residues. V lost 3 bases, J lost 2 bases, and 8 bases stayed unmatched. Germline CDR1 SGHRS, CDR2 YFSETQ. CDR3: CASSSGQGVLPGANVLTF. Written as DNA, the CDR3 is TGCGCCAGCAGCTCAGGACAGGGGGTTCTTCCTGGGGCCAACGTCCTGACTTTC.

This clonotype was observed a few times. The chain employs TRBV14 and TRBJ2-7; D possibly corresponds to TRBD1 (7 bases). The length of the CDR3 is 15 residues. CDR1 is SGHDN, CDR2 FVKESK, per germline. V dropped 6 bases and J dropped 4 bases, with 19 bases sitting between them. CDR3 sequence: CASRLTGDFVYEQYF. The CDR3 DNA reads as TGTGCCAGCAGGCTAACAGGGGACTTCGTTTACGAGCAGTACTTC.

The chain carries TRBV9 and TRBJ2-7, with D perhaps TRBD2 (6 bases). CDR3 length equals 12 residues. Germline V gene sequence: CDR1 SGDLS, CDR2 YYNGEE. V was trimmed by 4 bases and J by 6 bases, leaving 11 bases between them. This CDR3 is CASSTPTSEQYF. CDR3 bases: TGTGCCAGCAGCACGCCGACTAGCGAGCAGTACTTC.